These 16 T cell receptor beta chains were all obtained from the same sample, sequenced in a study of T cells in Graves' hyperthyroidism and ophthalmopathy. Researchers amplified the TCR beta CDR3 regions from RNA transcripts. A set of HTBI primers served as the primers for a first-round RT-PCR of the TCR CDR3. TCRdb reanalysed the multiplex PCR reads using MiXCR and keeps one entry per CDR3 protein. The profile shows around 400,000 distinct CDR3 sequences, around 16% of them singletons. The specimen was blood. The receptors come from a woman between 18 and 29 years old with Graves' hyperthyroidism that later progressed to Graves' ophthalmopathy.

This clonotype was picked up a small number of times. The junction departs from germline at one end; a sequencing error may be responsible. This chain links TRBV27 with TRBJ1-5; D gene uncertain. Germline V gene data show CDR1 as MNHEY and CDR2 as SMNVEV (reference sequence). The CDR3 has 12 amino acids. CDR3 sequence: CASGFGNQPQHF. CDR3 nucleotides: TGTGCCAGCGGTTTTGGCAATCAGCCCCAGCATTTT.

This clonotype has a count of ten or more. The chain uses TRBV12-3 or TRBV12-4 and TRBJ1-5; D ambiguous. There are 15 residues in the CDR3. The V end lost 3 bases, the J end lost 5 bases, and 14 bases lay between the germline ends. CDR3 nucleotide sequence: TGTGCCAGCAGTTTCTTGGTAGGGTTTGATCAGCCCCAGCATTTT. Translated, it gives CASSFLVGFDQPQHF.

In this sample, this clonotype turned up many times. This sequence joins TRBV7-9 and TRBJ1-1; a possible D gene is TRBD1 (6 bases). The CDR3 totals 13 residues. Between the trimmed V and J ends, which lost 5 bases and 6 bases, there was a span of 13 bases. The germline gives CDR1 SEHNR, CDR2 FQNEAQ (reference sequence). The CDR3 is CASSAQGGAEAFF. CDR3 DNA sequence: TGTGCCAGCAGCGCTCAAGGGGGAGCTGAAGCTTTCTTT.

This clonotype was seen repeatedly, ten times or more. The V and J genes are TRBV3-1 and TRBJ2-7; tentative D call: TRBD2 (6 bases). The length of the CDR3 is 14 residues. CDR1 and CDR2 from the germline V gene are LGHDT and YNNKEL (reference sequence). The ends were cut back, 3 bases at V and 3 bases at J, with 12 bases in the middle. CDR3 bases: TGTGCCAGCAGCCACGGAGGGGTTGGCTACGAGCAGTACTTC. It is translated as CASSHGGVGYEQYF.

This clonotype was recorded at least ten times. V and J are TRBV28 and TRBJ2-7, with TRBD2 identical over 7 bases. Trimming took 7 bases from V and 3 from J; bases not matched to a gene: 9. There are 14 residues in the CDR3. Germline V gene sequence: CDR1 MDHEN, CDR2 SYDVKM. CDR3 DNA: TGTGCCAGCACTTGGGGGGGACGCCTCTACGAGCAGTACTTC. This codes for CASTWGGRLYEQYF.

This chain uses TRBV14 with TRBJ2-2; 8 nucleotides agree with TRBD1. The germline V gene encodes CDR1 SGHDN and CDR2 FVKESK. The trim removed 3 bases at V and 0 bases at J, leaving 3 bases unmatched. CDR3 length: 16 amino acids. CDR3 in DNA: TGTGCCAGCAGCCACTGGACAGGGACGAACACCGGGGAGCTGTTTTTT. Protein product: CASSHWTGTNTGELFF.

The sample holds many counts of this clonotype. The V and J genes are TRBV20-1 and TRBJ2-5; possibly TRBD2 for D (7 bases). V was shortened by 3 bases and J by 3 bases, with 20 bases between the two germline ends. CDR1 is DFQATT, CDR2 SNEGSKA, per germline (reference sequence). The CDR3 runs 16 residues. This chain's CDR3 is CSASPTGGREKETQYF. The CDR3 region has the DNA TGCAGTGCTAGCCCTACCGGGGGGCGGGAGAAAGAGACCCAGTACTTC.

The chain uses TRBV10-2 and TRBJ2-1; D not resolved. Trimming stripped 6 bases from V and 3 bases from J, with 9 bases between. This CDR3 contains 13 residues. Germline assignment: CDR1 WSHSY and CDR2 SAAADI. This chain's CDR3 is CASRPDNYNEQFF. In nucleotides, the CDR3 is TGCGCCAGCAGACCCGACAACTACAATGAGCAGTTCTTC.

Many counts were recorded for this clonotype. The J gene is TRBJ2-1, the V gene TRBV20-1; the D is unclear. Germline CDR1 DFQATT, CDR2 SNEGSKA (reference sequence). The CDR3 has 14 residues. The germline V and J ends were trimmed by 0 bases and 7 bases, with 13 bases remaining between them. The CDR3, as DNA: TGCAGTGCTAGAGATTTCGGCGGCGCGAATGAGCAGTTCTTC. Protein product: CSARDFGGANEQFF.

With regard to this clonotype: Given a much more abundant clone one base away, this may be a read error. The chain recombines TRBV28 with TRBJ2-5; D may be TRBD1 (6 bases). The germline V and J ends were trimmed by 2 bases and 7 bases, with 11 bases remaining between them. There are 13 residues in the CDR3. CDR1 and CDR2 (germline): MDHEN, SYDVKM. The CDR3 DNA reads TGTGCCAGCAGTTTACCTAGCAGGGGGACCCAGTACTTC. This codes for CASSLPSRGTQYF.

This clonotype has a handful of counts. The rearrangement links TRBV6-6 to TRBJ1-6, with TRBD1 matching over 7 bases. Trimming cost V 2 bases and J 8 bases; bases outside gene matches: 0. Germline CDR1 MNHNY, CDR2 SVGAGI (reference sequence). This CDR3 contains 13 residues. DNA of the CDR3: TGTGCCAGCAGTTACAGGGGGCATTCACCCCTCCACTTT. Translation gives CASSYRGHSPLHF.

This clonotype was counted at least ten times. The CDR3 here is CASSPGQGYTEAFF. Written as DNA, the CDR3 is TGTGCCAGCAGCCCCGGACAGGGGTATACTGAAGCTTTCTTT. V and J are TRBV27 and TRBJ1-1; 9 positions match TRBD1. This CDR3 comprises 14 residues. The germline V gene has CDR1 MNHEY and CDR2 SMNVEV (reference sequence). V gave up 6 bases and J gave up 5 bases; unmatched junction bases: 7.

This clonotype was seen at least ten times. The chain combines TRBV28 with TRBJ1-6; D remains unclear. The V and J ends lost 11 bases and 0 bases respectively, with 8 bases between them. This CDR3 is built from 13 residues. From germline, CDR1 is MDHEN and CDR2 SYDVKM. The CDR3 region is CALGGSYNSPLHF. As DNA, the CDR3 is TGTGCCCTCGGTGGCTCCTATAATTCACCCCTCCACTTT.

The chain is built from TRBV19 and TRBJ1-2; D is ambiguous. Between the trimmed V and J ends, which lost 3 bases and 9 bases, there was a span of 17 bases. Germline V gene sequence: CDR1 LNHDA, CDR2 SQIVND (reference sequence). The CDR3 is 14 amino acids. CDR3 in amino acids: CASSIRPDAYSYTF. CDR3 nucleotide sequence: TGTGCCAGTAGTATTAGGCCGGATGCCTACAGCTACACCTTC.

In the case of this clonotype: A much larger clone lies a single base off, so this may be a read error. V and J are TRBV7-9 and TRBJ2-1; D not certain. Germline values: CDR1 SEHNR, CDR2 FQNEAQ (reference sequence). The CDR3 loop spans 13 amino acids. Trimming took off 1 base at V and 6 bases at J, with 7 bases between the two ends. The CDR3, as DNA: TGTGCCAGCAGCTTAGACGGGTCCAATGAGCAGTTCTTC. This encodes CASSLDGSNEQFF.

The V call is TRBV4-1, the J call TRBJ1-2, with a weak D call TRBD1 (5 bases). V dropped 2 bases and J dropped 8 bases, with 15 bases sitting between them. Germline CDR1 is MGHRA and CDR2 is YSYEKL. The CDR3 loop spans 14 amino acids. The CDR3 sequence: CASSQPQGVRGYTF. CDR3 DNA sequence: TGCGCCAGCAGCCAACCCCAGGGCGTGAGAGGCTACACCTTC.